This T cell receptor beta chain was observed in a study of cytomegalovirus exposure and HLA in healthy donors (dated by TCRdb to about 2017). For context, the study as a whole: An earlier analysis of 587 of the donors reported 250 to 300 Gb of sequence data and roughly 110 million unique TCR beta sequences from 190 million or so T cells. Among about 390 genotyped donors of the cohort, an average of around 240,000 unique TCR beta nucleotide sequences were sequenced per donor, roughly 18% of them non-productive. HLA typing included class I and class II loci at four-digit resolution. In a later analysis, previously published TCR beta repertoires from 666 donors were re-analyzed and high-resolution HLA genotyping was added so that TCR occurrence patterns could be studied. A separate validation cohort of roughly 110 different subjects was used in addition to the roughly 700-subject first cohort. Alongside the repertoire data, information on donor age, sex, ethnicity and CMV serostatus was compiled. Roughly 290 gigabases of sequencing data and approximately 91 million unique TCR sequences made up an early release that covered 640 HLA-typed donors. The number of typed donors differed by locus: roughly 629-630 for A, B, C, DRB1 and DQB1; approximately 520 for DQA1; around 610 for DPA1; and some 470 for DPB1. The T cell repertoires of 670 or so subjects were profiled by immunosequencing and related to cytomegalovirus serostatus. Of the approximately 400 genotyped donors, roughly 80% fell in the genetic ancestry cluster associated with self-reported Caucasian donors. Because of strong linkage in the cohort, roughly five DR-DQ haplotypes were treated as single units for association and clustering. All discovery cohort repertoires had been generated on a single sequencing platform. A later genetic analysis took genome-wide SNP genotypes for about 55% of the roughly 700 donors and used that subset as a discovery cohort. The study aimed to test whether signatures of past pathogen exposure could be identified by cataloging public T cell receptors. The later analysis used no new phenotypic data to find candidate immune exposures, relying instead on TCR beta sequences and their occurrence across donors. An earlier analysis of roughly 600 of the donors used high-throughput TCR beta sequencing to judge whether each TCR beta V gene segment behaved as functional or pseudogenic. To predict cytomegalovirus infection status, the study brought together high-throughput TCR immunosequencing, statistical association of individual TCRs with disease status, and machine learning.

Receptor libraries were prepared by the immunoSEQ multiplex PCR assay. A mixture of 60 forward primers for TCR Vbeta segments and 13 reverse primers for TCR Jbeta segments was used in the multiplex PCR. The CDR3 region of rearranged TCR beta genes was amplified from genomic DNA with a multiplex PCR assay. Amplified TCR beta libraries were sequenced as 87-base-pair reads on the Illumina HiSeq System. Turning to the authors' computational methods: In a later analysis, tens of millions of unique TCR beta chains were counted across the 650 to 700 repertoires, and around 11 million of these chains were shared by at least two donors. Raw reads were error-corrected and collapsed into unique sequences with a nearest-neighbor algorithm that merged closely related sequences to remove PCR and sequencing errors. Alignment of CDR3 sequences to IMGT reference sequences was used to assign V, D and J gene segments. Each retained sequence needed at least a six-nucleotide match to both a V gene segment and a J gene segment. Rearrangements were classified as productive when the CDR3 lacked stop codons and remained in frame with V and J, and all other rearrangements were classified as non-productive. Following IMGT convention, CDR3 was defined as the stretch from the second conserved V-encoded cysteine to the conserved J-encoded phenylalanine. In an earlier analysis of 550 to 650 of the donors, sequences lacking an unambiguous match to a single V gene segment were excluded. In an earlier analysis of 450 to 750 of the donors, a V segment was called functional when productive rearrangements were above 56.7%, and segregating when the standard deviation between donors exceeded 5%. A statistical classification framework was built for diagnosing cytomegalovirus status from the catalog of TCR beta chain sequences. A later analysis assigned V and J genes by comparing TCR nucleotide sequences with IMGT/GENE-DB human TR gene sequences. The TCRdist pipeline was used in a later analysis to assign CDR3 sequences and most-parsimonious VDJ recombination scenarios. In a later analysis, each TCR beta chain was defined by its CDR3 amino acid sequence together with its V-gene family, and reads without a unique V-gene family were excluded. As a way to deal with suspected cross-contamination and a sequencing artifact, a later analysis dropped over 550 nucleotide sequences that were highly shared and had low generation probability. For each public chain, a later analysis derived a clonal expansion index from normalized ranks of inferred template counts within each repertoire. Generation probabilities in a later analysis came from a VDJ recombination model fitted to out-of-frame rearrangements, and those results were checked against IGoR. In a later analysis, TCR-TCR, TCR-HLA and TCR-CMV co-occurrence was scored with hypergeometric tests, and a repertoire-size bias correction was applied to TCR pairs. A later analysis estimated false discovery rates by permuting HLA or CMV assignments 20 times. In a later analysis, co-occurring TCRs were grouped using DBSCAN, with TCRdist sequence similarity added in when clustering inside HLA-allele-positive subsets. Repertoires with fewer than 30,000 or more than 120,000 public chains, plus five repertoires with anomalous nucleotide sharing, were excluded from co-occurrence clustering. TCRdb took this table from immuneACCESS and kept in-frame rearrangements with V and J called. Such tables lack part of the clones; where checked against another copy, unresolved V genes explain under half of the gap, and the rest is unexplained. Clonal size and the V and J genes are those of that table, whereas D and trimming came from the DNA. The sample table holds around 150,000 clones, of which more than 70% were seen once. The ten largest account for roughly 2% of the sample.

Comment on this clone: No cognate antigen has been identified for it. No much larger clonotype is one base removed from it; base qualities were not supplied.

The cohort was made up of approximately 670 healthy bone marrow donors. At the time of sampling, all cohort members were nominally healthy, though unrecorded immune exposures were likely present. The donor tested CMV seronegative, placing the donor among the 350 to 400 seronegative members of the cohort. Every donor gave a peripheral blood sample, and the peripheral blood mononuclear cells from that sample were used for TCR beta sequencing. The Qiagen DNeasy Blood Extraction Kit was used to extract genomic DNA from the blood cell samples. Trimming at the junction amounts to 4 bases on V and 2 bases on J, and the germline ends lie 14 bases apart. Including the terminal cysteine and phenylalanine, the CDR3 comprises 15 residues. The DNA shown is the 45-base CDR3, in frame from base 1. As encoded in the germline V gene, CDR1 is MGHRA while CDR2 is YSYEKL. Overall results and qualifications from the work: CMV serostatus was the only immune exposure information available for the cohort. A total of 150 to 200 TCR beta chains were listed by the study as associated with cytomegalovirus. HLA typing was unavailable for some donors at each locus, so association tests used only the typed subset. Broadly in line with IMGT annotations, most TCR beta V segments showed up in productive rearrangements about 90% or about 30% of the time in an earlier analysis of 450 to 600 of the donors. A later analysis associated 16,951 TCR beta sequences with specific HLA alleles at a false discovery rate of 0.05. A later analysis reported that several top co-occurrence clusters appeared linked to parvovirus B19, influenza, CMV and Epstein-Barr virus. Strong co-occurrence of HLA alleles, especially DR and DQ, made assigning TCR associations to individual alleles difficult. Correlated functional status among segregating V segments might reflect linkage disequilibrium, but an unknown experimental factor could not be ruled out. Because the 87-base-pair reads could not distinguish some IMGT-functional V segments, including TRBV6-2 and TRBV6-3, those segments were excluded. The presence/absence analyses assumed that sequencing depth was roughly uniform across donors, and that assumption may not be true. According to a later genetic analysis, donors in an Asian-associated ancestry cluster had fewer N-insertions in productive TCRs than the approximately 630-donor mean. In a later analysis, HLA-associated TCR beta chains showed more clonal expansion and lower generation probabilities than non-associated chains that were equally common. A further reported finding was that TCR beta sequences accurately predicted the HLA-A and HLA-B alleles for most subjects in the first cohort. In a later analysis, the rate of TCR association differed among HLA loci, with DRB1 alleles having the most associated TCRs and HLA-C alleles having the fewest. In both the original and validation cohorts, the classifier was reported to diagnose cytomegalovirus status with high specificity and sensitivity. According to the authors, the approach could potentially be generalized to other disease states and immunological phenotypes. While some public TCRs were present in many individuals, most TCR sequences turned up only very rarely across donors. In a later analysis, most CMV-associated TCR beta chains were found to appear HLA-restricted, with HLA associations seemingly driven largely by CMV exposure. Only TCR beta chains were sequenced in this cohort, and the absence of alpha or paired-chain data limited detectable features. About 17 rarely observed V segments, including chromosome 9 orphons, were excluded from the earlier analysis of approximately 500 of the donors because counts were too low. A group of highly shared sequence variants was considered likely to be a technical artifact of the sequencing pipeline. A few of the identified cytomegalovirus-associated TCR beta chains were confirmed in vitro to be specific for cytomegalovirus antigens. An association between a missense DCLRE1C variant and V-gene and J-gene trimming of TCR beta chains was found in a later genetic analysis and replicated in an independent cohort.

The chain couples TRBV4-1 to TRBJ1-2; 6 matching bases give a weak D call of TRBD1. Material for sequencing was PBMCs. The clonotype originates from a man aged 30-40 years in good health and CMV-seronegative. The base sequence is TGCGCCAGCAGCCGATACCGGGACACCAACTATGGCTACACCTTC. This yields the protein CASSRYRDTNYGYTF.